Below, one T cell receptor beta chain is given with its context. What it binds is unknown. This sample is drawn from a study of shared clonotypes between healthy human individuals. Study details: CD4 naive and CD4 memory each took three plates per donor, while CD8 naive took two and CD8 memory one. Whole-study results and caveats: All-four-donor shared clonotypes had higher generation probabilities than non-shared clonotypes did.

Investigators spread the genomic DNA of each subset evenly over several immunoSEQ plates. Libraries were prepared by immunoSEQ multiplex PCR; TCRdb keeps only in-frame clonotypes and omits some of them. The repertoire holds over 95,000 clones, with about 71% as singletons. From germline, CDR1 is SNHLY and CDR2 FYNNEI. This CDR3 is built from 13 residues. Trimming shortened V by 3 bases and J by 4 bases, and 9 bases separated the two germline ends. The sequencing sample was made of memory CD8+ T cells sorted from blood. Subset noted: CD45RO+ cells pooled with CCR7-negative TemRA cells. This receptor was identified in a woman under 40 in good health. The rearrangement uses TRBV2 and TRBJ1-1, with D perhaps TRBD1 (5 bases). CDR3 residues: CASSEYRFTEAFF. In DNA form, the CDR3 reads TGTGCCAGCAGTGAGTACAGGTTCACTGAAGCTTTCTTT. Full variable domain (outside the CDR3, taken from reference TRBV2 and TRBJ1-1): EPEVTQTPSHQVTQMGQEVILRCVPISNHLYFYWYRQILGQKVEFLVSFYNNEISEKSEIFDDQFSVERPDGSNFTLKIRSTKLEDSAMYFCASSEYRFTEAFFGQGTRLTVV.